Below are 26 T cell receptor beta chains sequenced from a single sample in a study of blood T cell repertoires in COVID-19. Clones were read by immunoSEQ multiplex PCR, and TCRdb kept only the in-frame ones, dropping some. Of 100,000 or so clones listed, around four fifths are singletons. Sequencing was done on a sample of peripheral blood. The receptors originated from a man aged 35 to 55 with active or convalescent COVID-19.

This rearrangement joins TRBV5-4 to TRBJ2-7; TRBD1 might be the D (6 bases). Germline CDR1 SGHNT, CDR2 YYREEE (reference sequence). V gave up 5 bases and J gave up 9 bases, with 21 bases separating them. This CDR3 spans 14 amino acids. In nucleotides, the CDR3 is TGTGCCAGCAGACCGGACAGTAATCTACGAGGGCAGTACTTC. It specifies CASRPDSNLRGQYF.

This clone appeared a single time. The chain is built from TRBV23-1 and TRBJ2-3, with D uncertain. Being an ORF, TRBV23-1 has a function that is uncertain. Trimming cost V 7 bases and J 5 bases, with 10 bases left between them. The CDR3 is 12 amino acids. CDR3 sequence: CASTSFRDTQYF. DNA for the CDR3: TGCGCCAGCACCTCCTTCAGAGATACGCAGTATTTT.

V is TRBV6-6 and J is TRBJ1-6; TRBD1 matches at 8 bases. Germline CDR1 MNHNY, CDR2 SVGAGI (reference sequence). The CDR3 consists of 14 residues. V gave up 2 bases and J gave up 14 bases; unmatched junction bases: 8. The CDR3 spells CASSYTGQGGTLHF. In DNA form, the CDR3 reads TGTGCCAGCAGTTACACCGGACAGGGCGGCACCCTCCACTTT.

The chain employs TRBV12-3 or TRBV12-4 and TRBJ1-1, with D tentatively TRBD1 (5 bases). Trimming removed 5 bases from V and 7 bases from J, with 14 bases in between. This CDR3 region has 13 residues. CDR3 DNA: TGTGCCAGCAGTCCCACGGGGGTAGGTGAAGCTTTCTTT. Its protein product is CASSPTGVGEAFF.

This clone is a singleton in its sample. V is TRBV5-4 and J is TRBJ1-5; D might be TRBD1 (6 bases). Germline CDR1 reads SGHNT; CDR2 reads YYREEE (reference sequence). CDR3 length: 14 residues. Trimming stripped 4 bases from V and 6 bases from J, with 14 bases between. The CDR3 region has the DNA TGTGCCAGCAGCCTACAGGGTTCGGGTCAGCCCCAGCATTTT. Amino acid sequence: CASSLQGSGQPQHF. Based on the CDR3 plus reference TRBV5-4 and TRBJ1-5, the full variable domain is ETGVTQSPTHLIKTRGQQVTLRCSSQSGHNTVSWYQQALGQGPQFIFQYYREEENGRGNFPPRFSGLQFPNYSSELNVNALELDDSALYLCASSLQGSGQPQHFGDGTRLSIL.

The chain joins TRBV4-3 to TRBJ2-3; 7 bases are shared with TRBD2. CDR1 LGHNA and CDR2 YSLEER come from the germline V gene. The CDR3 spans 18 residues. Losses at the gene ends were 1 base for V and 0 bases for J; bases not matched to a gene: 10. The CDR3 coding sequence is TGCGCCAGCAGCCAAGGCACCCTGGGCGGGGGAAGCACAGATACGCAGTATTTT. Translated: CASSQGTLGGGSTDTQYF.

Written as DNA, the CDR3 is TGTGCCAGCAGCCAACGCGAGGGGGCGAGGGGAAACACCATATATTTT. This encodes CASSQREGARGNTIYF. The chain carries TRBV14 and TRBJ1-3, with 7 bases fitting TRBD1. Per the germline V gene, CDR1 is SGHDN and CDR2 is FVKESK. CDR3 size: 16 residues. V lost 2 bases and J lost 4; bases outside the gene matches: 8. The variable domain in full, with the rest retrieved from reference TRBV14 and TRBJ1-3, is EAGVTQFPSHSVIEKGQTVTLRCDPISGHDNLYWYRRVMGKEIKFLLHFVKESKQDESGMPNNRFLAERTGGTYSTLKVQPAELEDSGVYFCASSQREGARGNTIYFGEGSWLTVV.

The V gene is TRBV19, the J gene TRBJ2-5; TRBD1 is a possible D gene (6 bases). The V gene's germline CDR1 is LNHDA and CDR2 SQIVND (reference sequence). V dropped 6 bases and J dropped 2 bases, with 13 bases sitting between them. This CDR3 region has 14 residues. The CDR3 nucleotides are TGTGCCAGTAGCCCGCAGGGGTCGCAAGAGACCCAGTACTTC. It encodes CASSPQGSQETQYF.

The chain combines TRBV19 with TRBJ1-4; tentatively, D is TRBD1 (6 bases). V lost 6 bases, J lost 5 bases, and 19 bases lay in between. In germline, CDR1 is LNHDA, CDR2 SQIVND (reference sequence). The CDR3 totals 16 residues. The CDR3 DNA reads TGTGCCAGTAGCCGGAAACGACAGGCATCGAATGAAAAACTGTTTTTT. As protein: CASSRKRQASNEKLFF.

The V call is TRBV25-1, the J call TRBJ1-6; 7 bases match TRBD1. The CDR3 extends over 15 amino acids. Germline V gives CDR1 MGHDK, CDR2 SYGVNS. The trim removed 3 bases at V and 7 bases at J, leaving 6 bases unmatched. CDR3 region: CASSDSTGVNSPLHF. CDR3 nucleotide sequence: TGTGCCAGCAGTGACTCAACAGGGGTAAATTCACCCCTCCACTTT.

The CDR3 bases are TGTGCCAGTAGTATTGTGGAGGGGAGCGAAAAACTGTTTTTT. Translating it yields CASSIVEGSEKLFF. The chain carries TRBV19 and TRBJ1-4, with D perhaps matching TRBD1 (5 bases). V lost 3 bases and J 8 bases, leaving 13 bases between the germline ends. CDR1 is LNHDA, CDR2 SQIVND, per germline (reference sequence). This CDR3 has 14 residues.

The V call is TRBV3-1 (or the pseudogene TRBV3-2), the J call TRBJ2-7; TRBD1 agrees at 8 bases. This CDR3 spans 14 amino acids. Germline CDR1 LGHDT, CDR2 YNNKEL (reference sequence). V was clipped by 8 bases and J by 2 bases; unmatched bases: 8. DNA for the CDR3: TGTGCCAGCTCCTCGGAACAGGGGGCCTACGAGCAGTACTTC. It encodes CASSSEQGAYEQYF.

The chain combines TRBV30 with TRBJ1-1, with unresolved D. CDR3 length equals 12 residues. Germline CDR1 GTSNPN, CDR2 SVGIG (reference sequence). V lost 1 base to trimming and J lost 2 bases, with 5 bases between them. The CDR3, as DNA: TGTGCCTGGAGTGCTAGTAACACTGAAGCTTTCTTT. The encoded protein is CAWSASNTEAFF.

The chain carries TRBV20-1 and TRBJ2-7, with TRBD2 identical over 15 bases. Germline V CDR1 and CDR2: DFQATT, SNEGSKA (reference sequence). CDR3 length: 16 residues. With V trimmed by 3 bases and J by 5 bases, 8 bases remained unmatched. The CDR3 spells CSASGTSGGIPDEQYF. The CDR3 nucleotides are TGCAGTGCTAGTGGGACTAGCGGGGGGATCCCTGACGAGCAGTACTTC.

The V and J genes are TRBV5-1 and TRBJ2-1; D perhaps matches TRBD1 (6 bases). V dropped 0 bases and J dropped 7 bases, with 17 bases sitting between them. In germline, CDR1 is SGHRS, CDR2 YFSETQ. The CDR3 loop spans 16 amino acids. The CDR3 DNA sequence: TGCGCCAGCAGCTTGGAGGGACACATGATGGGGAATGAGCAGTTCTTC. As protein: CASSLEGHMMGNEQFF.

The J gene is TRBJ2-7, the V gene TRBV6-1; 9 nucleotides line up with TRBD2. CDR1 MNHNS and CDR2 SASEGT come from the germline V gene. The V and J ends lost 0 bases and 7 bases, in that order; junction bases with no gene match: 10. This CDR3 is built from 16 residues. The CDR3 loop reads CASSEAHLAGFSEQYF. The CDR3 coding sequence is TGTGCCAGCAGTGAAGCGCATCTAGCGGGGTTCAGTGAGCAGTACTTC.

The genes are TRBV9 and TRBJ1-1, with a possible D match to TRBD1 (6 bases). The CDR3 is 14 residues long. Germline V gene lookup returns CDR1 SGDLS and CDR2 YYNGEE. Trimming pared 4 bases from V and 0 bases from J, leaving 10 bases between. DNA of the CDR3: TGTGCCAGCAGCATGGGACACTTGAACACTGAAGCTTTCTTT. This gives the protein CASSMGHLNTEAFF.

The rearrangement links TRBV27 to TRBJ1-2; maybe TRBD1 (6 bases). Trimming took 6 bases from V and 8 from J, leaving 13 bases between them. Germline CDR1 MNHEY, CDR2 SMNVEV (reference sequence). The CDR3 runs 12 residues. The CDR3 nucleotides are TGTGCCAGCAGCCCACAGGGTCTGGGCTACACCTTC. Translation gives CASSPQGLGYTF.

This clone was seen just once. CDR3 loop: CAWSVERETQYF. CDR3 DNA sequence: TGTGCCTGGAGTGTAGAGAGGGAGACCCAGTACTTC. This chain joins TRBV30 and TRBJ2-5; D not resolved. V was clipped by 0 bases and J by 5 bases, with 7 bases between them. The CDR3 extends over 12 amino acids. Germline CDR1 GTSNPN, CDR2 SVGIG (reference sequence).

The V call is TRBV3-1 (or the pseudogene TRBV3-2), the J call TRBJ1-1, with a weak D call TRBD1 (6 bases). Trimming removed 0 bases at V and 9 bases at J, with 11 bases between. The CDR3 runs 13 residues. The germline V gene encodes CDR1 LGHDT and CDR2 YNNKEL (reference sequence). The CDR3, as DNA: TGTGCCAGCAGCCAAGATGCGGGGGCCCAAGCTTTCTTT. It translates to CASSQDAGAQAFF.

The chain recombines TRBV5-4 with TRBJ1-4; weak D call: TRBD1 (5 bases). The germline V gene encodes CDR1 SGHNT and CDR2 YYREEE (reference sequence). V was shortened by 0 bases and J by 0 bases, with 12 bases between the two germline ends. The CDR3 is made up of 17 amino acids. As DNA, the CDR3 is TGTGCCAGCAGCTTGGGGGGGGGAGCTGCAACTAATGAAAAACTGTTTTTT. This codes for CASSLGGGAATNEKLFF.

This clone was seen just once. The same CDR3 is also encoded by other DNA sequences in this sample. This rearrangement joins TRBV18 to TRBJ2-5; the D gene is possibly TRBD2 (5 bases). Trimming took 3 bases from V and 5 from J, leaving 7 bases between them. CDR1 and CDR2 from the germline V gene are KGHSH and LQKENI. The CDR3 runs to 12 residues. This CDR3 is CASSPRGETQYF. CDR3 nucleotide sequence: TGTGCCAGCTCACCTCGAGGGGAGACCCAGTACTTC.

This clone came up a few times. The chain recombines TRBV9 with TRBJ1-6, with D possibly matching TRBD1 (6 bases). The V gene lost 5 bases and the J gene lost 4 bases, with 13 bases spanning the gap. The CDR3 is made up of 15 amino acids. The germline V gene has CDR1 SGDLS and CDR2 YYNGEE. In nucleotides, the CDR3 is TGTGCCAGCAGGAGGGACATGGATTATAATTCACCCCTCCACTTT. This gives the protein CASRRDMDYNSPLHF.

A word on this clone: A junction end diverges from the germline sequence, so it may reflect a read error. The J gene is TRBJ2-3, the V gene TRBV12-5; D might be TRBD1 (6 bases). The length of the CDR3 is 12 residues. CDR1 LGHNT and CDR2 FRNRAP come from the germline V gene. This CDR3 reads CATGPGADTQYF. As DNA, the CDR3 is TGTGCTACTGGTCCAGGGGCAGATACGCAGTATTTT.

This rearrangement joins TRBV5-6 to TRBJ2-5, with 8 bases identical to TRBD2. Germline V gene sequence: CDR1 SGHDT, CDR2 YYEEEE. This CDR3 comprises 14 residues. The J segment lost 5 bases and the V segment lost 6 bases, leaving 9 bases of the junction unmatched. The CDR3 protein is CASNPGGVRETQYF. CDR3 coding DNA: TGTGCCAGCAACCCGGGGGGGGTTAGGGAGACCCAGTACTTC.

V is TRBV7-8 and J is TRBJ2-5, with D perhaps TRBD1 (5 bases). This CDR3 spans 13 amino acids. Looked up from germline, CDR1 is SGHVS and CDR2 is FQNEAQ. V was cut by 0 bases and J by 5 bases, with 7 bases left in between. The CDR3 sequence is CASSLAGVETQYF. CDR3 nucleotides: TGTGCCAGCAGCTTAGCAGGGGTGGAGACCCAGTACTTC.